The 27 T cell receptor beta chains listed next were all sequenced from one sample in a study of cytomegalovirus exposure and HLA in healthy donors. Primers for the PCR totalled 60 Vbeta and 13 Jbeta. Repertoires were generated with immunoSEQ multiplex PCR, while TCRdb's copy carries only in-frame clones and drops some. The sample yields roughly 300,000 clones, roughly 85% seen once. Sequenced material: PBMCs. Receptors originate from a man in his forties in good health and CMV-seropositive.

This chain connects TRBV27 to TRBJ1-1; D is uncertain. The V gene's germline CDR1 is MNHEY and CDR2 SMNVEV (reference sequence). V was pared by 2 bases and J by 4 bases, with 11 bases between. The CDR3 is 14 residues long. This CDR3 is CASSLGGTATEAFF. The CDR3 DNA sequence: TGTGCCAGCAGTTTAGGCGGAACGGCCACTGAAGCTTTCTTT.

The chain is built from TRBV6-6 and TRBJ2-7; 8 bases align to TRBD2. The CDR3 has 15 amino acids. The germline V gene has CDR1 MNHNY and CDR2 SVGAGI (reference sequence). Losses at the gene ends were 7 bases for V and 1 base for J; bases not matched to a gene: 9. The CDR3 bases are TGTGCCAGCACCTCCACCCTAGCGGGTTCCTACGAGCAGTACTTC. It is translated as CASTSTLAGSYEQYF.

The CDR3 sequence is CASGPGLNTEAFF. The DNA of the CDR3 is TGTGCCAGTGGTCCAGGGTTGAACACTGAAGCTTTCTTT. J is TRBJ1-1 and V is TRBV27; a weak D match, TRBD1 (5 bases). The ends were cut back, 9 bases at V and 0 bases at J, with 11 bases in the middle. CDR1 is MNHEY, CDR2 SMNVEV, per germline (reference sequence). The CDR3 runs to 13 residues.

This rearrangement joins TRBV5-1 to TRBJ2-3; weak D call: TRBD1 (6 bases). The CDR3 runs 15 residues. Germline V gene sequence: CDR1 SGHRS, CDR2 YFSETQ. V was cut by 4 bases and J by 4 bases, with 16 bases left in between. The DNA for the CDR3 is TGCGCCAGCAGCCTGGTGACAGGAAGCTCAGATACGCAGTATTTT. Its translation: CASSLVTGSSDTQYF.

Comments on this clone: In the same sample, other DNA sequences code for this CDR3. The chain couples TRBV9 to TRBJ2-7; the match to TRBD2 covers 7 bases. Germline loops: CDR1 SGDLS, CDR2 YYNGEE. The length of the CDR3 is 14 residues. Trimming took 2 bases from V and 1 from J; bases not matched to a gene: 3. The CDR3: CASSVASGSYEQYF. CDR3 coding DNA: TGTGCCAGCAGCGTGGCTAGCGGTTCCTACGAGCAGTACTTC. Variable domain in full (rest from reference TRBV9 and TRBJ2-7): DSGVTQTPKHLITATGQRVTLRCSPRSGDLSVYWYQQSLDQGLQFLIQYYNGEERAKGNILERFSAQQFPDLHSELNLSSLELGDSALYFCASSVASGSYEQYFGPGTRLTVT.

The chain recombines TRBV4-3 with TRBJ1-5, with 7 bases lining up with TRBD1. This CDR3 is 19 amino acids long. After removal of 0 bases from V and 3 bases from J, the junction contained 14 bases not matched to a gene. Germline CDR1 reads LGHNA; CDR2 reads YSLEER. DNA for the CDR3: TGCGCCAGCAGCCAAGAGATTGGACAGGCGGCGTCCTCCAATCAGCCCCAGCATTTT. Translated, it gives CASSQEIGQAASSNQPQHF.

CDR3 sequence reads: CASRRTGEYSNQPQHF. CDR3 DNA sequence: TGTGCCAGCAGACGGACAGGGGAATATAGCAATCAGCCCCAGCATTTT. This chain joins TRBV28 and TRBJ1-5, with 9 bases fitting TRBD1. With 6 bases clipped from V and 0 bases from J, the junction kept 6 bases outside the gene matches. Germline CDR1 reads MDHEN; CDR2 reads SYDVKM. CDR3 length equals 16 residues.

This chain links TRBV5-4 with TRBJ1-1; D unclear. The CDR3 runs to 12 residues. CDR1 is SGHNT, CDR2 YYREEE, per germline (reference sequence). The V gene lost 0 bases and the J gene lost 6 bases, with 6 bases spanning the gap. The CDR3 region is CASSLGGPEAFF. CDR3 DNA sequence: TGTGCCAGCAGCTTGGGAGGCCCTGAAGCTTTCTTT.

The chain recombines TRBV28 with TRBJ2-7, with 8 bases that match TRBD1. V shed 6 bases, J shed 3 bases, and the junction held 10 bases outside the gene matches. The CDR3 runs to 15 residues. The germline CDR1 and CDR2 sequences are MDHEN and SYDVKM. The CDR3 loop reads CASRRGQGGDYEQYF. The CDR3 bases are TGTGCCAGCAGACGCGGACAGGGTGGGGACTACGAGCAGTACTTC. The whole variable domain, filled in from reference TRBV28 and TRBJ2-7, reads DVKVTQSSRYLVKRTGEKVFLECVQDMDHENMFWYRQDPGLGLRLIYFSYDVKMKEKGDIPEGYSVSREKKERFSLILESASTNQTSMYLCASRRGQGGDYEQYFGPGTRLTVT.

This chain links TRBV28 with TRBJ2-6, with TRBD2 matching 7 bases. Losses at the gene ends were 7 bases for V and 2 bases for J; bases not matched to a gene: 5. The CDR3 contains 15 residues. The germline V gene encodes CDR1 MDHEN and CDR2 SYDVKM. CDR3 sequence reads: CASNSRGAGANVLTF. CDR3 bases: TGTGCCAGCAACTCCCGGGGGGCTGGGGCCAACGTCCTGACTTTC.

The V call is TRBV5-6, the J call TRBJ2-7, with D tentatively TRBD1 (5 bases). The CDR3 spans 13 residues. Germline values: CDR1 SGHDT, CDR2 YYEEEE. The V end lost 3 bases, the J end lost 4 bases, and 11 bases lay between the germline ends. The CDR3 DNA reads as TGTGCCAGCAGCTCTGGGGCAGGGTACGAGCAGTACTTC. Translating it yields CASSSGAGYEQYF.

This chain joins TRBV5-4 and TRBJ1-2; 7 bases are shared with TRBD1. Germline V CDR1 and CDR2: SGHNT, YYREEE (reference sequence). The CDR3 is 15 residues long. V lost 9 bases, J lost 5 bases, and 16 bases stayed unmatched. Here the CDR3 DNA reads TGTGCCACCGAAAGTTTCAGGGGGAACACGTATGGCTACACCTTC. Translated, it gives CATESFRGNTYGYTF.

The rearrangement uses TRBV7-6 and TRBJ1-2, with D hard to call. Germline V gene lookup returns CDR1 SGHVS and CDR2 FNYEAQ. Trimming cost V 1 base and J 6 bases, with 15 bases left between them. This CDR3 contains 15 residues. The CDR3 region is CASSLGAGFPDGYTF. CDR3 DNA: TGTGCCAGCAGCTTAGGAGCGGGGTTCCCGGATGGCTACACCTTC.

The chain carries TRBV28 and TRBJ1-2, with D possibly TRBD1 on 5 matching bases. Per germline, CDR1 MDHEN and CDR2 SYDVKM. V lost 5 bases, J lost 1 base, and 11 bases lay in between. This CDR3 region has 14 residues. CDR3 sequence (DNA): TGTGCCAGCAGTCTTCGACAGTTTAACTATGGCTACACCTTC. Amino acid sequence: CASSLRQFNYGYTF.

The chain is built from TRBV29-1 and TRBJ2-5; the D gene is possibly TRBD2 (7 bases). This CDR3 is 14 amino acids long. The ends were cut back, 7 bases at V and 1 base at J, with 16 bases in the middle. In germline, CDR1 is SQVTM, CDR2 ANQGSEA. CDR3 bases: TGCAGCGGTGATGTAGGGGGGGCCCAAGAGACCCAGTACTTC. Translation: CSGDVGGAQETQYF. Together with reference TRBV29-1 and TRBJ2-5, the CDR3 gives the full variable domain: SAVISQKPSRDICQRGTSLTIQCQVDSQVTMMFWYRQQPGQSLTLIATANQGSEATYESGFVIDKFPISRPNLTFSTLTVSNMSPEDSSIYLCSGDVGGAQETQYFGPGTRLLVL.

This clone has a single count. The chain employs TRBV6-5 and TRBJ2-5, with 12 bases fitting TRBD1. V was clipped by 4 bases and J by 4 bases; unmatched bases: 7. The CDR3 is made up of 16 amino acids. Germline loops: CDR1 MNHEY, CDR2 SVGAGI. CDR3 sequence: CASSSPGQGAPETQYF. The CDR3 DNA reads TGTGCCAGCAGTTCCCCGGGACAGGGGGCCCCAGAGACCCAGTACTTC.

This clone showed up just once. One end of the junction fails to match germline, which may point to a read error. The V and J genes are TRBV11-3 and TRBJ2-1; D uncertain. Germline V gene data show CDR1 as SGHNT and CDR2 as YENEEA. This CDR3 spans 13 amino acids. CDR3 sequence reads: CASSSRVYNGQFF. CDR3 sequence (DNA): TGTGCCAGCAGCTCCCGGGTCTACAATGGGCAGTTCTTC.

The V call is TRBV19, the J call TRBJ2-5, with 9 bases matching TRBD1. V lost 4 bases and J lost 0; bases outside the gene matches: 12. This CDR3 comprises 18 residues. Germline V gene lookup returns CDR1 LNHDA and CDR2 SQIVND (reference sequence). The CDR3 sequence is CASSSTGGAEPDQETQYF. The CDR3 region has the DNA TGTGCCAGTAGTAGCACAGGGGGCGCGGAACCAGACCAAGAGACCCAGTACTTC.

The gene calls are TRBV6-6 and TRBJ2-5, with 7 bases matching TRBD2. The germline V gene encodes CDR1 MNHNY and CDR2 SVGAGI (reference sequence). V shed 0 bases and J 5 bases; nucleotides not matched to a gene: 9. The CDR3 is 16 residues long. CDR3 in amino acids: CASSYSSGAGRETQYF. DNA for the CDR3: TGTGCCAGCAGTTACTCGAGCGGGGCGGGGAGGGAGACCCAGTACTTC.

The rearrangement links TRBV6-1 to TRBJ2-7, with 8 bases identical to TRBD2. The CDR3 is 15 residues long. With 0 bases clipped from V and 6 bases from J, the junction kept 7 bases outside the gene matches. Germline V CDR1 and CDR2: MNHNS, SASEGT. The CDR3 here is CASSEAPGGIGEQYF. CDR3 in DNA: TGTGCCAGCAGTGAAGCGCCGGGGGGGATTGGCGAGCAGTACTTC.

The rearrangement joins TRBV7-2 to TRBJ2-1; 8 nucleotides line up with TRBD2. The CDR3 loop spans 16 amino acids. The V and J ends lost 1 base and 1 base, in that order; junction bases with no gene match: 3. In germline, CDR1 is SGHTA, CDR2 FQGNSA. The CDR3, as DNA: TGTGCCAGCAGCTTAGTGAGCGGGGGATCCTACAATGAGCAGTTCTTC. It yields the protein CASSLVSGGSYNEQFF.

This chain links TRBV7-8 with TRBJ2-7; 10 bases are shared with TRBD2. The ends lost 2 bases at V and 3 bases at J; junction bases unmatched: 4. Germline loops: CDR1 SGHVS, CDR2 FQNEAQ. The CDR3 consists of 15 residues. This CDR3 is CASSLMGLAFYEQYF. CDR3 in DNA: TGTGCCAGCAGCTTAATGGGACTAGCGTTCTACGAGCAGTACTTC.

The CDR3 region has the DNA TGTGCCAGCAGTCTCGGGACAGGGGCGTACAATGAGCAGTTCTTC. Its protein product is CASSLGTGAYNEQFF. The rearrangement joins TRBV27 to TRBJ2-1; 10 nucleotides align to TRBD1. Germline values: CDR1 MNHEY, CDR2 SMNVEV (reference sequence). The CDR3 has 15 residues. J gave up 4 bases and V 5 bases, and 5 bases lay outside the gene matches.

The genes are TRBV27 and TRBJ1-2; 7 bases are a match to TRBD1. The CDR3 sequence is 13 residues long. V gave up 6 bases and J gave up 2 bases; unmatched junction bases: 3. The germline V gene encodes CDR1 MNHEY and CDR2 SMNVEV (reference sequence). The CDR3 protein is CASRPTGNYGYTF. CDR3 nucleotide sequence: TGTGCCAGCAGGCCGACAGGGAACTATGGCTACACCTTC.

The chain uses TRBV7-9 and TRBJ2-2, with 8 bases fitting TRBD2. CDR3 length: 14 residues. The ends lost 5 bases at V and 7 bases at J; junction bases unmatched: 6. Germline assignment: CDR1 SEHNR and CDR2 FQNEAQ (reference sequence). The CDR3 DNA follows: TGTGCCAGCAGCCGTGTTGCGGGGGGCGGGGAGCTGTTTTTT. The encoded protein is CASSRVAGGGELFF.

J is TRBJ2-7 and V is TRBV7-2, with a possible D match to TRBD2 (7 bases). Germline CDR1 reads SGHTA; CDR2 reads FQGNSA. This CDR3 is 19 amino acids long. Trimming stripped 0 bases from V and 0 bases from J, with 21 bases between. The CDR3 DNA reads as TGTGCCAGCAGCTTAGCCGCCTACCCTCTAGCGGACAGCTCCTACGAGCAGTACTTC. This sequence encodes CASSLAAYPLADSSYEQYF.

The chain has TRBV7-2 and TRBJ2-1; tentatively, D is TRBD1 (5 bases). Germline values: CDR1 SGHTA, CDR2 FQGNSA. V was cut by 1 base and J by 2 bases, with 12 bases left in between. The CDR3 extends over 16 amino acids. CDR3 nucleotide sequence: TGTGCCAGCAGCTTAGTTCTCCAGGGCCCCTACAATGAGCAGTTCTTC. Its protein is CASSLVLQGPYNEQFF.